This TCR beta chain was captured in a study of T cell responses to AZD1222 COVID-19 vaccine. The study's findings and limits: At study baseline, merely a handful of AZD1222 recipients were seropositive. The sample set comprised mostly white British donors with more females, and clonal diversity was possibly underestimated.

The assay was immunoSEQ multiplex PCR, and TCRdb's table has in-frame clones only and misses some. The sample lists around 190,000 clones, roughly 92% occurring once. The CDR3 runs 15 residues. The germline V gene encodes CDR1 SGHTA and CDR2 FQGTGA. V was pared by 2 bases and J by 9 bases, with 7 bases of the junction left unmatched. Of note for this clone: No antigen is known for it.

The clonotype was recovered from an adult who received the AZD1222 COVID-19 vaccine. The chain combines TRBV7-3 with TRBJ2-1, with TRBD2 matching over 10 bases. The specimen was peripheral blood, collected 28 days after the second AZD1222 dose. CDR3 in DNA: TGTGCCAGCAGCTTAGAAGGCCTAGCGGGAGCTGAGCAGTTCTTC. Translated: CASSLEGLAGAEQFF.